This TCR beta chain was sequenced during a study of blood T cell repertoires in COVID-19. Study details: Specimens from acute and convalescent COVID-19 originated in the United States, Italy and Spain. Sources were T cells, B-cell-depleted T cells, or PBMCs; the material itself was cDNA or gDNA.

This clone was seen just once. The germline gives CDR1 SGHAT, CDR2 FQNNGV. This CDR3 is 15 amino acids long. The V gene lost 1 base and the J gene lost 4 bases, with 11 bases spanning the gap. Per the original data handling: It was from reference gene primer amplification that nucleated cell counts were estimated. Sequenced by immunoSEQ multiplex PCR; TCRdb stores in-frame clones only, minus some. V, J and clone size are taken as reported in that table, and D and trimming were inferred from the DNA itself. The sample contains some 53,000 clones, approximately 89% of which appear only once. The gene calls are TRBV11-2 and TRBJ2-1; D ambiguous. The TCR comes from a man in his fifties or sixties with active COVID-19. Sequencing was performed on peripheral blood. In DNA, the CDR3 is TGTGCCAGCAGCTTAGCTCCGGAGTTGTACAATGAGCAGTTCTTC. It specifies CASSLAPELYNEQFF. The variable domain in full, completed from reference TRBV11-2 and TRBJ2-1, reads EAGVAQSPRYKIIEKRQSVAFWCNPISGHATLYWYQQILGQGPKLLIQFQNNGVVDDSQLPKDRFSAERLKGVDSTLKIQPAKLEDSAVYLCASSLAPELYNEQFFGPGTRLTVL.